A selection of T cell receptor beta chains follows, all from one sample in a study. TCRdb recomputed calls from the RT-PCR reads with MiXCR, one row per CDR3 protein. The sample has 550,000 to 750,000 distinct CDR3 sequences; approximately 14% are singletons. The material sequenced was memory CD4+ T cells from blood. The receptors derive from a female donor in good health, serving as a healthy control. Each CDR3 is given with its conserved first and last residue. The order of the fields is clone size, J gene, V gene, D gene, CDR3 DNA, CDR3 protein. The D gene is left open where the match is weak. Clone size appears in some rows only: once, few, many, or a class for an expanded clone.

clone size: many; J gene: TRBJ2-3; V gene: TRBV4-3; D gene: -; CDR3 DNA: TGCGCCAGCAGCCTCACTAGTGGTACGCAGTATTTT; CDR3 protein: CASSLTSGTQYF
clone size: few; J gene: TRBJ2-3; V gene: TRBV7-2; D gene: -; CDR3 DNA: TGTGCCAGCAGCCCAGGACATACTAGCACAGATACGCAGTATTTT; CDR3 protein: CASSPGHTSTDTQYF
clone size: -; J gene: TRBJ2-1; V gene: TRBV29-1; D gene: -; CDR3 DNA: TGCAGCGCCCCGCCGGGGACCGACCCCTACAATGAGCAGTTCTTC; CDR3 protein: CSAPPGTDPYNEQFF
clone size: few; J gene: TRBJ1-1; V gene: TRBV10-3; D gene: -; CDR3 DNA: TGTGCCATCAGTGAGTCCGGGGGGGCCACTGAAGCTTTCTTT; CDR3 protein: CAISESGGATEAFF
clone size: -; J gene: TRBJ2-2; V gene: TRBV6-6; D gene: -; CDR3 DNA: TGTGCCAGCAAAAGTTCGGGCACCGGGGAGCTGTTTTTT; CDR3 protein: CASKSSGTGELFF
clone size: few; J gene: TRBJ1-4; V gene: TRBV10-2; D gene: -; CDR3 DNA: TGCGCCAGCAGTGTTTTGGTTAATGAAAAACTGTTTTTT; CDR3 protein: CASSVLVNEKLFF
clone size: few; J gene: TRBJ2-7; V gene: TRBV28; D gene: -; CDR3 DNA: TGTGCCAGCAGCTCCCTAGGGGGAGGGGATAGGGAGCAGTACTTC; CDR3 protein: CASSSLGGGDREQYF
clone size: many; J gene: TRBJ2-5; V gene: TRBV7-9; D gene: -; CDR3 DNA: TGTGCCAGCAGCCCCCTGGGGTGGACCCAAGAGACCCAGTACTTC; CDR3 protein: CASSPLGWTQETQYF
clone size: -; J gene: TRBJ2-7; V gene: TRBV2; D gene: -; CDR3 DNA: TGTGCCAGCGGGCCCTCGGCCGTCTACGAGCAGTACTTC; CDR3 protein: CASGPSAVYEQYF
clone size: few; J gene: TRBJ2-7; V gene: TRBV20-1; D gene: -; CDR3 DNA: TGCAGTGCTAGAGATTCAAATTCGGGATTTAATTACGAGCAGTACTTC; CDR3 protein: CSARDSNSGFNYEQYF
clone size: few; J gene: TRBJ2-5; V gene: TRBV20-1; D gene: TRBD2; CDR3 DNA: TGCAGTGCTAGACGCGGACTAGCGGGAGCCCGGCGAGAGACCCAGTACTTC; CDR3 protein: CSARRGLAGARRETQYF
clone size: many; J gene: TRBJ2-1; V gene: TRBV20-1; D gene: TRBD2; CDR3 DNA: TGCAGTGCTAGTCTGACTAGCGGGTACAACAATGAGCAGTTCTTC; CDR3 protein: CSASLTSGYNNEQFF
clone size: -; J gene: TRBJ2-5; V gene: TRBV24-1; D gene: -; CDR3 DNA: TGTGCCACCAGTGACCCCGGGACACCTCAAGAGACCCAGTACTTC; CDR3 protein: CATSDPGTPQETQYF
clone size: -; J gene: TRBJ1-3; V gene: TRBV12-3/TRBV12-4; D gene: -; CDR3 DNA: TGTGCCAGCAGTTCGGAGGGCACCATATATTTT; CDR3 protein: CASSSEGTIYF
clone size: few; J gene: TRBJ1-4; V gene: TRBV20-1; D gene: -; CDR3 DNA: TGCAGTGCGTCCAAGAAGGGAGAGAATGAAAAACTGTTTTTT; CDR3 protein: CSASKKGENEKLFF
clone size: -; J gene: TRBJ2-2; V gene: TRBV29-1; D gene: TRBD2; CDR3 DNA: TGCAGCGGGCTAGCGGGAGGGGTCGGGGAGCTGTTTTTT; CDR3 protein: CSGLAGGVGELFF
clone size: many; J gene: TRBJ2-3; V gene: TRBV20-1; D gene: TRBD2; CDR3 DNA: TGCAGTGCTACCGGAGCCGGGACTACCAGCACAGATACGCAGTATTTT; CDR3 protein: CSATGAGTTSTDTQYF
clone size: few; J gene: TRBJ1-5; V gene: TRBV20-1; D gene: -; CDR3 DNA: TGCAGTGCCTTCCGCCGGACTTGGGGCAATCAGCCCCAGCATTTT; CDR3 protein: CSAFRRTWGNQPQHF
clone size: few; J gene: TRBJ1-2; V gene: TRBV6-1; D gene: -; CDR3 DNA: TGTGCCAGCAGTACCCCGTACGGCTACACCTTC; CDR3 protein: CASSTPYGYTF
clone size: many; J gene: TRBJ2-1; V gene: TRBV5-1; D gene: -; CDR3 DNA: TGCGCCAGCAGACCCACAGTAACTTCCTACAATGAGCAGTTCTTC; CDR3 protein: CASRPTVTSYNEQFF
clone size: many; J gene: TRBJ2-5; V gene: TRBV7-6; D gene: -; CDR3 DNA: TGTGCCAGCAGCTCGGATTTAGCAGCTGAGACCCAGTACTTC; CDR3 protein: CASSSDLAAETQYF
clone size: -; J gene: TRBJ1-6; V gene: TRBV20-1; D gene: TRBD1; CDR3 DNA: TGCAGTGCTTCAGACAGGGTTGGATCACCCCTCCACTTT; CDR3 protein: CSASDRVGSPLHF
clone size: few; J gene: TRBJ1-4; V gene: TRBV10-3; D gene: -; CDR3 DNA: TGTGCCATCAGTGGGGGGATATTTGAAAAACTGTTTTTT; CDR3 protein: CAISGGIFEKLFF
clone size: few; J gene: TRBJ2-1; V gene: TRBV5-1; D gene: -; CDR3 DNA: TGCGCCAGCAGCTTGGGACAGTTGTATTACAATGAGCAGTTCTTC; CDR3 protein: CASSLGQLYYNEQFF
clone size: -; J gene: TRBJ2-5; V gene: TRBV3-1; D gene: TRBD2; CDR3 DNA: TGTGCCAGCAGCCAGGGGGGACTAGCTAATCAAGAGACCCAGTACTTC; CDR3 protein: CASSQGGLANQETQYF
clone size: -; J gene: TRBJ1-2; V gene: TRBV7-2; D gene: -; CDR3 DNA: TGTGCCGGCCTTGGGGCGGTTGGGTCATATGGCTACACCTTC; CDR3 protein: CAGLGAVGSYGYTF
clone size: few; J gene: TRBJ2-1; V gene: TRBV7-9; D gene: -; CDR3 DNA: TGTGCCAGCAGCTTGTCGCAGGGCTACAATGAGCAGTTCTTC; CDR3 protein: CASSLSQGYNEQFF
clone size: many; J gene: TRBJ2-3; V gene: TRBV29-1; D gene: -; CDR3 DNA: TGCAGCGTGGCCAGGGCACTAGCAGGGGATACGCAGTATTTT; CDR3 protein: CSVARALAGDTQYF
clone size: few; J gene: TRBJ1-1; V gene: TRBV18; D gene: -; CDR3 DNA: TGTGCCAGCTCACCTACGGCTGAAGCTTTCTTT; CDR3 protein: CASSPTAEAFF
clone size: few; J gene: TRBJ1-2; V gene: TRBV24-1; D gene: -; CDR3 DNA: TGTGCCACCAGTGCCGAGCAGCTCAACTATGGCTACACCTTC; CDR3 protein: CATSAEQLNYGYTF
clone size: -; J gene: TRBJ2-5; V gene: TRBV4-2; D gene: -; CDR3 DNA: TGTGCCAGCAGCCAAGGTCGGCAGGGAGGAGAGACCCAGTACTTC; CDR3 protein: CASSQGRQGGETQYF
clone size: few; J gene: TRBJ2-2; V gene: TRBV12-3/TRBV12-4; D gene: -; CDR3 DNA: TGTGCCAGCAGTACCCCGCCCAGAGGTCCCTCGGGAACCGGGGAGCTGTTTTTT; CDR3 protein: CASSTPPRGPSGTGELFF
clone size: -; J gene: TRBJ1-1; V gene: TRBV5-5; D gene: TRBD1; CDR3 DNA: TGTGCCAGCAGCTTGGTACAGGGGGGTAACACTGAAGCTTTCTTT; CDR3 protein: CASSLVQGGNTEAFF
clone size: -; J gene: TRBJ1-6; V gene: TRBV28; D gene: TRBD1; CDR3 DNA: TGTGCCAGCAGGCCGACAGGGCGGGGAAGTACACCCCTCCACTTT; CDR3 protein: CASRPTGRGSTPLHF
clone size: -; J gene: TRBJ2-5; V gene: TRBV30; D gene: -; CDR3 DNA: TGTGCCTGGAGTGTATTTTACGAGAGGGAGACCCAGTACTTC; CDR3 protein: CAWSVFYERETQYF
clone size: -; J gene: TRBJ2-1; V gene: TRBV5-4; D gene: -; CDR3 DNA: TGTGCCAGCAGCTATCCCGCCCGGAGGAATGAGCAGTTCTTC; CDR3 protein: CASSYPARRNEQFF
clone size: -; J gene: TRBJ1-5; V gene: TRBV20-1; D gene: -; CDR3 DNA: TGCAGTGCTAGACCCCCCGAAGCGGGAAGCAATCAGCCCCAGCATTTT; CDR3 protein: CSARPPEAGSNQPQHF
clone size: few; J gene: TRBJ1-1; V gene: TRBV6-5; D gene: TRBD1; CDR3 DNA: TGTGCCAGCAGTTACCCGAGCCGGGACAGGGGTGAAGCTTTCTTT; CDR3 protein: CASSYPSRDRGEAFF
clone size: -; J gene: TRBJ2-2; V gene: TRBV12-3/TRBV12-4; D gene: -; CDR3 DNA: TGTGCCAGCAGTTTGAATTCCAGGGTGTTAACCACCGGGGAGCTGTTTTTT; CDR3 protein: CASSLNSRVLTTGELFF
clone size: many; J gene: TRBJ2-2; V gene: TRBV29-1; D gene: -; CDR3 DNA: TGCAGCGCTAGGACAGTCAAGGACGGGGAGCTGTTTTTT; CDR3 protein: CSARTVKDGELFF
clone size: -; J gene: TRBJ2-5; V gene: TRBV7-2; D gene: TRBD2; CDR3 DNA: TGTGCCAGCAGCGGAGGACTAGCGGTGGCCGGGGGGACCCAGTACTTC; CDR3 protein: CASSGGLAVAGGTQYF
clone size: -; J gene: TRBJ1-5; V gene: TRBV18; D gene: -; CDR3 DNA: TGTGCCAGCTCACCAGAGGGGGTTCAGCCCCAGCATTTT; CDR3 protein: CASSPEGVQPQHF
clone size: -; J gene: TRBJ2-3; V gene: TRBV20-1; D gene: -; CDR3 DNA: TGCAGTGCTAGAGATTTTCGGTTCACAGATACGCAGTATTTT; CDR3 protein: CSARDFRFTDTQYF
clone size: -; J gene: TRBJ2-1; V gene: TRBV19; D gene: -; CDR3 DNA: TGTGCCAGTAGTAGTCCCGGGACGGCTTCCTACAATGAGCAGTTCTTC; CDR3 protein: CASSSPGTASYNEQFF
clone size: few; J gene: TRBJ1-2; V gene: TRBV7-9; D gene: -; CDR3 DNA: TGTGCCAGCAGTCCCGCGTTGGACGGGGGTGGCTACACCTTC; CDR3 protein: CASSPALDGGGYTF
clone size: few; J gene: TRBJ2-7; V gene: TRBV11-2; D gene: -; CDR3 DNA: TGTGCCAGCAGGCGGGACAGCCTCTCCTACGAGCAGTACTTC; CDR3 protein: CASRRDSLSYEQYF
clone size: few; J gene: TRBJ2-5; V gene: TRBV29-1; D gene: -; CDR3 DNA: TGCAGCGTGTTACGGGGCTCGGGGCCGGAGACCCAGTACTTC; CDR3 protein: CSVLRGSGPETQYF
clone size: few; J gene: TRBJ2-7; V gene: TRBV5-1; D gene: TRBD1; CDR3 DNA: TGCGCCAGCAGACAAGGGACAGGGGGCGACGAGCAGTACTTC; CDR3 protein: CASRQGTGGDEQYF
clone size: few; J gene: TRBJ2-7; V gene: TRBV11-3; D gene: TRBD2; CDR3 DNA: TGTGCCAGCAGCTCCGGGACTAGAGGAGCCGAGCAGTACTTC; CDR3 protein: CASSSGTRGAEQYF
clone size: -; J gene: TRBJ1-2; V gene: TRBV20-1; D gene: -; CDR3 DNA: TGCAGTGCTAGACCTCCAGGGATCCTAGACTATGGCTACACCTTC; CDR3 protein: CSARPPGILDYGYTF
clone size: many; J gene: TRBJ2-5; V gene: TRBV6-5; D gene: TRBD2; CDR3 DNA: TGTGCCAGCAGTACCCAGACTAGCGGGGAGACCCAGTACTTC; CDR3 protein: CASSTQTSGETQYF
clone size: many; J gene: TRBJ2-5; V gene: TRBV7-2; D gene: -; CDR3 DNA: TGTGCCAGCAGCAGGGATCTCATAGAGACCCAGTACTTC; CDR3 protein: CASSRDLIETQYF
clone size: -; J gene: TRBJ1-1; V gene: TRBV20-1; D gene: -; CDR3 DNA: TGCAGTGCTAGAGATCCTTTATTCGGGGGCACTGAAGCTTTCTTT; CDR3 protein: CSARDPLFGGTEAFF